This T cell receptor (beta chain) was profiled in a study of vaccination and CD4 T cells after COVID-19. Across the whole study: Controls had a CEFX pool, an HIV-1 Nef pool, or no peptide added.

Oncomine TCR Beta short-read sequencing was applied to DNA from cultured CD4+ T cells. TCRdb itself ran the PCR reads through MiXCR, one entry per CDR3 protein. The table includes about 24,000 distinct CDR3 sequences, 50% to 70% detected once. A remark on this clonotype: Its matching antigen is unknown.

General observations from the study: Median about 90% of reactive clones detected in convalescent patients emerged only post-vaccination.

As for treatment: roughly ten-day PBMC culture with coronavirus spike peptide pools or control peptides (ViraFEST assay). It was after roughly ten days of culture that CD4+ T cells were isolated by negative selection. This sequence originates from a human donor who received a COVID-19 vaccine. Sample: CD4+ T cells from blood, cultured in vitro, taken after SARS-CoV-2 vaccination.

The chain's CDR3 is CASSGTGTYEQYF. For the CDR3, the DNA is TGCGCCAGCAGTGGGACAGGGACCTACGAGCAGTACTTC. The chain is built from TRBV10-1 and TRBJ2-7; 8 positions agree with TRBD1. The V and J ends lost 4 bases and 2 bases, in that order; junction bases with no gene match: 1. CDR1 and CDR2 from the germline V gene are WNHNN and SYGVQD (reference sequence). The CDR3 extends over 13 amino acids.